This TCR beta chain comes out of a study of early T cells in non-severe SARS-CoV-2 infection. Across the study: Sequenced bulk RNA came from whole blood that was unsorted, and chains were unpaired. Study-level findings and limits: Using VDJdb, the matching emphasized anti-spike CD8 responses while missing private and CD4 specificities.

The TCR library protocol was used to attach unique molecular identifiers. These identifiers were attached to individual cDNA molecules. TCRdb redid the calling of the 5' RACE reads with MiXCR, one entry per CDR3 protein. The table has approximately 50,000 distinct CDR3 sequences, around 10% seen once; the top ten hold less than 15%. This clonotype was seen at least ten times. Its target is not known. The CDR3 sequence is 12 residues long. Germline V gene data show CDR1 as MNHEY and CDR2 as SVGEGT. Trimming at V came to 7 bases and at J to 4 bases, leaving 3 bases not matched to a gene. The sample taken for sequencing was whole blood. The chain links TRBV6-2 or TRBV6-3 to TRBJ2-5, with TRBD2 matching 7 bases. The receptor comes from an adult who was a healthcare worker with PCR-confirmed SARS-CoV-2 infection or an uninfected control (not recorded which). CDR3 DNA sequence: TGTGCCAGCAAGCCGGGGGGAGAGACCCAGTACTTC. Translation: CASKPGGETQYF.